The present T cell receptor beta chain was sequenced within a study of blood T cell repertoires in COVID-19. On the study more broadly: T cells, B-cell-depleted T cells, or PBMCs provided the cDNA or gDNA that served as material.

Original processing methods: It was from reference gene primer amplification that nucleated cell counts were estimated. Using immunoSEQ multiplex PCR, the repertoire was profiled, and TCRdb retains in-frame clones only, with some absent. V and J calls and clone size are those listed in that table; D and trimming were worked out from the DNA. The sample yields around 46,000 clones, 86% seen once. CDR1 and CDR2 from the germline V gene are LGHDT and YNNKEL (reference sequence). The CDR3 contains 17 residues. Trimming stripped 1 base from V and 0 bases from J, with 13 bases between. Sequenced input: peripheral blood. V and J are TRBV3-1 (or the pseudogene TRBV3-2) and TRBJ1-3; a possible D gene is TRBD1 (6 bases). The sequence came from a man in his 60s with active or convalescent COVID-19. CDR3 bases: TGTGCCAGCAGCCAAGGAGGGGGGGGTGGCTCTGGAAACACCATATATTTT. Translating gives CASSQGGGGGSGNTIYF.